What follows are 30 T cell receptor beta chains derived from one specimen sequenced in a study of T cell changes during pregnancy in multiple sclerosis. TCRdb keeps only in-frame clones here, not all; method: immunoSEQ multiplex PCR. The sample yields approximately 20,000 clones, 80% to 90% seen once. Sequenced here: CD8+ T cells from peripheral blood mononuclear cells, sampled after pregnancy. Receptors originate from a female donor in good health, enrolled as a control in a pregnancy study.

V gene TRBV7-8 combines with J gene TRBJ1-2; 10 bases match TRBD1. The CDR3 runs to 18 residues. V lost 1 base and J lost 1; bases outside the gene matches: 9. Germline CDR1 SGHVS, CDR2 FQNEAQ. Here the CDR3 DNA reads TGTGCCAGCAGCTTAGAAAGGGACAGGGGCGGAATTAACTATGGCTACACCTTC. Its translation is CASSLERDRGGINYGYTF.

The count of this clone is one. Here the CDR3 DNA reads TGCAGCGTTGAAGGCGCAGGGCTCAAAGGCTACACCTTC. It encodes CSVEGAGLKGYTF. The V call is TRBV29-1, the J call TRBJ1-2; a weak D match, TRBD1 (5 bases). This CDR3 spans 13 amino acids. Between the trimmed V and J ends, which lost 1 base and 8 bases, there was a span of 14 bases. Germline V gene lookup returns CDR1 SQVTM and CDR2 ANQGSEA.

The V and J genes are TRBV7-9 and TRBJ1-1, with 9 bases lining up with TRBD1. CDR3 size: 14 residues. Germline values: CDR1 SEHNR, CDR2 FQNEAQ (reference sequence). With V trimmed by 4 bases and J by 1 base, 1 base remained unmatched. Here the CDR3 DNA reads TGTGCCAGCAGCTGGACAGGGGAGAACACTGAAGCTTTCTTT. Protein: CASSWTGENTEAFF.

V gene TRBV7-9 combines with J gene TRBJ2-5; TRBD1 matches 7 bases. The ends lost 5 bases at V and 5 bases at J; junction bases unmatched: 11. Germline CDR1 SEHNR, CDR2 FQNEAQ (reference sequence). The CDR3 length is 15 residues. This chain's CDR3 is CASSHPRQGRETQYF. The CDR3 bases are TGTGCCAGCAGCCATCCAAGACAGGGAAGGGAGACCCAGTACTTC.

The rearrangement links TRBV5-8 to TRBJ2-7; D remains ambiguous. The CDR3 has 15 residues. Looked up from germline, CDR1 is SGHTS and CDR2 is YDEGEE. Trimming left V 2 bases short and J 4 bases short, with 16 bases between. In DNA, the CDR3 is TGTGCCAGCAGCTTTCTCCTACGCCCCCCTTACGAGCAGTACTTC. Translation: CASSFLLRPPYEQYF.

The chain couples TRBV21-1 to TRBJ1-1; TRBD1, the D gene given by the table, was not confirmed from the DNA. TRBV21-1 is flagged as a pseudogene. The CDR3 runs 16 residues. The CDR3: CASSKGVGTPNTEAFF. The CDR3 DNA is TGTGCCAGCAGCAAAGGAGTAGGGACACCCAACACTGAAGCTTTCTTT.

This clone has more than one count but fewer than ten. V usage is TRBV19 and J usage is TRBJ2-7; tentatively, D is TRBD2 (5 bases). This CDR3 comprises 11 residues. With 7 bases removed from V and 4 bases from J, the gap between germline ends came to 8 bases. The V gene's germline CDR1 is LNHDA and CDR2 SQIVND (reference sequence). CDR3 residues: CASNRGYEQYF. DNA of the CDR3: TGTGCCAGTAATCGGGGTTACGAGCAGTACTTC.

This sequence joins TRBV5-6 and TRBJ1-2; 8 bases fit TRBD1. Germline CDR1 and CDR2: SGHDT and YYEEEE. Germline trimming cut 5 bases from V and 4 bases from J; bases unmatched to any gene: 4. The CDR3 length is 13 residues. CDR3 loop: CASSRTGSYGYTF. The CDR3, as DNA: TGTGCCAGCAGTCGGACAGGGAGCTATGGCTACACCTTC.

The rearrangement joins TRBV28 to TRBJ1-1; no firm D call. V was pared by 1 base and J by 1 base, with 7 bases between. The CDR3 sequence is 14 residues long. Germline CDR1 and CDR2: MDHEN and SYDVKM. CDR3 in amino acids: CASSLLVQNTEAFF. The CDR3 bases are TGTGCCAGCAGTTTATTGGTACAGAACACTGAAGCTTTCTTT.

The J gene is TRBJ2-5, the V gene TRBV4-3, with a possible D match to TRBD1 (6 bases). CDR3 size: 16 residues. The germline gives CDR1 LGHNA, CDR2 YSLEER. V was shortened by 3 bases and J by 5 bases, with 19 bases between the two germline ends. The CDR3 bases are TGCGCCAGCAGCCATAAACGGGACACCTATTCGGAGACCCAGTACTTC. This gives the protein CASSHKRDTYSETQYF.

This clone was counted a few times. V is TRBV16 and J is TRBJ2-7; D is uncertain. This CDR3 has 13 amino acids. V was clipped by 0 bases and J by 6 bases, with 9 bases between them. In germline, CDR1 is KGHSY, CDR2 FQNENV. CDR3 loop: CASSQSPGLEQYF. The CDR3, as DNA: TGTGCCAGCAGCCAATCCCCGGGTCTCGAGCAGTACTTC.

The rearrangement joins TRBV9 to TRBJ1-3, with 7 nucleotides matching TRBD1. Germline values: CDR1 SGDLS, CDR2 YYNGEE. CDR3 length: 15 residues. The ends lost 3 bases at V and 0 bases at J; junction bases unmatched: 3. CDR3 in DNA: TGTGCCAGCAGCGCGGACAGGAGCTCTGGAAACACCATATATTTT. Translating gives CASSADRSSGNTIYF.

The chain couples TRBV19 to TRBJ1-2; TRBD1 matches 8 bases. The V gene's germline CDR1 is LNHDA and CDR2 SQIVND (reference sequence). J was trimmed by 6 bases and V by 7 bases; bases with no gene match: 4. The CDR3 runs 12 residues. The CDR3 protein is CASNTDRDGYTF. The CDR3 DNA is TGTGCCAGTAATACGGACAGGGATGGCTACACCTTC.

This clone was counted once. The rearrangement uses TRBV5-4 and TRBJ1-2, with D perhaps matching TRBD1 (6 bases). This CDR3 has 15 residues. The V gene's germline CDR1 is SGHNT and CDR2 YYREEE (reference sequence). V was cut by 3 bases and J by 6 bases, with 18 bases left in between. CDR3 in amino acids: CASSYPGQAIHGYTF. CDR3 sequence (DNA): TGTGCCAGCAGCTATCCGGGACAAGCCATCCATGGCTACACCTTC.

The chain couples TRBV7-9 to TRBJ2-7; D is unresolved. This CDR3 has 13 residues. Germline-derived CDR1 and CDR2 are SEHNR and FQNEAQ (reference sequence). The V end lost 1 base, the J end lost 2 bases, and 6 bases lay between the germline ends. In nucleotides, the CDR3 is TGTGCCAGCAGCTTAGAAGGAGCCTACGAGCAGTACTTC. Protein sequence: CASSLEGAYEQYF. Full variable domain (remainder filled in from reference TRBV7-9 and TRBJ2-7): DTGVSQNPRHKITKRGQNVTFRCDPISEHNRLYWYRQTLGQGPEFLTYFQNEAQLEKSRLLSDRFSAERPKGSFSTLEIQRTEQGDSAMYLCASSLEGAYEQYFGPGTRLTVT.

The chain employs TRBV29-1 and TRBJ1-2; 9 positions match TRBD1. Trimming at V came to 6 bases and at J to 3 bases, leaving 8 bases not matched to a gene. This CDR3 is built from 14 residues. In germline, CDR1 is SQVTM, CDR2 ANQGSEA. Written as DNA, the CDR3 is TGCAGCGTGGAGACAGGGGGTTTCGACTATGGCTACACCTTC. Amino acid sequence: CSVETGGFDYGYTF.

The chain is built from TRBV4-2 and TRBJ2-1; 7 bases are shared with TRBD2. The CDR3 is made up of 14 amino acids. Germline-derived CDR1 and CDR2 are LGHNA and YNFKEQ. V lost 2 bases to trimming and J lost 9 bases; unmatched junction nucleotides: 7. The CDR3 reads CASSQPTSDLEQFF. CDR3 sequence (DNA): TGTGCCAGCAGCCAACCCACTAGCGATCTTGAGCAGTTCTTC.

V is TRBV6-5 and J is TRBJ1-5, with a possible D match to TRBD1 (6 bases). This CDR3 is built from 13 residues. V was cut by 3 bases and J by 6 bases, with 9 bases left in between. From germline, CDR1 is MNHEY and CDR2 SVGAGI. The CDR3 DNA sequence: TGTGCCAGCAGTTATAACAGGGTTCAGCCCCAGCATTTT. It yields the protein CASSYNRVQPQHF.

CDR3 residues: CASSQDRRGGPTDTQYF. DNA of the CDR3: TGCGCCAGCAGCCAAGATCGGCGGGGGGGCCCCACAGATACGCAGTATTTT. V usage is TRBV4-3 and J usage is TRBJ2-3; TRBD2 aligns across 9 bases. V was clipped by 0 bases and J by 2 bases; unmatched bases: 6. The germline V gene encodes CDR1 LGHNA and CDR2 YSLEER. This CDR3 is built from 17 residues.

This clone was observed a single time. The chain employs TRBV18 and TRBJ1-1; the match to TRBD1 covers 7 bases. The CDR3 has 14 amino acids. CDR1 is KGHSH, CDR2 LQKENI, per germline. V lost 1 base to trimming and J lost 5 bases; unmatched junction nucleotides: 4. The CDR3 here is CASSPQGARTEAFF. The CDR3 DNA reads as TGTGCCAGCTCACCACAGGGGGCGCGGACTGAAGCTTTCTTT.

V usage is TRBV2 and J usage is TRBJ2-7; 11 positions agree with TRBD1. Germline CDR1 SNHLY, CDR2 FYNNEI. This CDR3 has 13 amino acids. V lost 8 bases and J lost 4; bases outside the gene matches: 4. The CDR3 sequence is CASEGQGDYEQYF. The CDR3 coding sequence is TGTGCCAGCGAGGGACAGGGGGATTACGAGCAGTACTTC.

The V call is TRBV4-3, the J call TRBJ1-1; 9 nucleotides agree with TRBD1. V lost 1 base and J lost 5; bases outside the gene matches: 11. There are 17 residues in the CDR3. Germline CDR1 and CDR2: LGHNA and YSLEER. The CDR3 region has the DNA TGCGCCAGCAGCCAAGTCGGGACAGGGTCGTATAGGACTGAAGCTTTCTTT. Protein sequence: CASSQVGTGSYRTEAFF.

The chain carries TRBV6-5 and TRBJ1-6, with no clear D. The V and J ends lost 10 bases and 0 bases respectively, with 10 bases between them. CDR3 length equals 14 residues. Germline assignment: CDR1 MNHEY and CDR2 SVGAGI. The CDR3 sequence is CATLPSSYNSPLHF. CDR3 DNA sequence: TGTGCCACCTTACCTAGCTCCTATAATTCACCCCTCCACTTT.

J is TRBJ1-5 and V is TRBV12-5, with D possibly being TRBD1 (5 bases). Trimming took off 0 bases at V and 5 bases at J, with 14 bases between the two ends. The germline V gene encodes CDR1 LGHNT and CDR2 FRNRAP. The CDR3 covers 16 residues. In nucleotides, the CDR3 is TGTGCTAGTGGTTTGGTCAGGGATGGACCAGATCAGCCCCAGCATTTT. Its protein product is CASGLVRDGPDQPQHF.

The chain employs TRBV2 and TRBJ2-1; 7 bases agree with TRBD1. Per the germline V gene, CDR1 is SNHLY and CDR2 is FYNNEI. The CDR3 is 15 residues long. V lost 3 bases to trimming and J lost 7 bases; unmatched junction nucleotides: 9. This CDR3 is CASSDPRDRANEQFF. The CDR3 DNA reads as TGTGCCAGCAGTGACCCCCGAGACAGGGCTAATGAGCAGTTCTTC.

The chain links TRBV2 to TRBJ2-2, with a weak D call TRBD1 (5 bases). The CDR3 contains 15 residues. V lost 5 bases to trimming and J lost 1 base, with 11 bases between them. The V gene's germline CDR1 is SNHLY and CDR2 FYNNEI. CDR3 nucleotides: TGTGCCAGCAGTCAATTAGGACAGAACACCGGGGAGCTGTTTTTT. Its translation: CASSQLGQNTGELFF.

This chain joins TRBV30 and TRBJ1-5; 7 positions match TRBD1. The CDR3 covers 13 residues. The trim removed 6 bases at V and 2 bases at J, leaving 4 bases unmatched. The germline V gene has CDR1 GTSNPN and CDR2 SVGIG (reference sequence). Written as DNA, the CDR3 is TGTGCCTGTCGCGACAGGGGCAATCAGCCCCAGCATTTT. Residues: CACRDRGNQPQHF.

The genes are TRBV5-1 and TRBJ1-2; no firm D call. Germline V CDR1 and CDR2: SGHRS, YFSETQ. CDR3 length equals 12 residues. The V end was cut by 2 bases, the J end by 7 bases, with 9 bases between. The CDR3 DNA sequence: TGCGCCAGCAGCTTCGGTTTTAGTGGCTACACCTTC. This codes for CASSFGFSGYTF. Based on the CDR3 plus reference TRBV5-1 and TRBJ1-2, the full variable domain is KAGVTQTPRYLIKTRGQQVTLSCSPISGHRSVSWYQQTPGQGLQFLFEYFSETQRNKGNFPGRFSGRQFSNSRSEMNVSTLELGDSALYLCASSFGFSGYTFGSGTRLTVV.

V gene TRBV29-1 combines with J gene TRBJ1-2; D perhaps matches TRBD1 (5 bases). The CDR3 runs 13 residues. V lost 3 bases, J lost 3 bases, and 11 bases lay in between. Germline V CDR1 and CDR2: SQVTM, ANQGSEA. CDR3 residues: CSVENGRDYGYTF. The CDR3 DNA sequence: TGCAGCGTTGAGAATGGCAGGGACTATGGCTACACCTTC. Filled out from reference TRBV29-1 and TRBJ1-2, the complete variable domain reads SAVISQKPSRDICQRGTSLTIQCQVDSQVTMMFWYRQQPGQSLTLIATANQGSEATYESGFVIDKFPISRPNLTFSTLTVSNMSPEDSSIYLCSVENGRDYGYTFGSGTRLTVV.

This chain links TRBV11-2 with TRBJ2-7; a weak D match, TRBD2 (7 bases). The CDR3 is made up of 13 amino acids. CDR1 is SGHAT and CDR2 is FQNNGV in the germline V gene. V was trimmed by 4 bases and J by 4 bases, leaving 11 bases between them. The CDR3 is CASSWGGPYEQYF. The CDR3, as DNA: TGTGCCAGCAGCTGGGGGGGGCCGTACGAGCAGTACTTC.